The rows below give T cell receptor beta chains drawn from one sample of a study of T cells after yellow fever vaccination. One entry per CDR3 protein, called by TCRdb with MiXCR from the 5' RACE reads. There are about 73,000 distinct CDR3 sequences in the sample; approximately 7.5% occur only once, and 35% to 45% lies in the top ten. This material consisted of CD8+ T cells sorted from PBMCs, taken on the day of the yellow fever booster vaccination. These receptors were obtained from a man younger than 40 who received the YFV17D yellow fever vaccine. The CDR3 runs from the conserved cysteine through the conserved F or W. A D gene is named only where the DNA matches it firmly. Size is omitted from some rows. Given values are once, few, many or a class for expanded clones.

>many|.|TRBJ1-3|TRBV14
TGTGCCAGCAGCCAAATGTGGAAGACCTCTGGAAACACCATATATTTT
CASSQMWKTSGNTIYF
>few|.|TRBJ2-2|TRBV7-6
TGTGCCAGCAGCTTACTAGCCCAGGGCGGATCAAACACCGGGGAGCTGTTTTTT
CASSLLAQGGSNTGELFF
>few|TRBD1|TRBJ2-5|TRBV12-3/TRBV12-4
TGTGCCAGCAGTTACTCAATGACAGGGTGGGGGACCCAGTACTTC
CASSYSMTGWGTQYF
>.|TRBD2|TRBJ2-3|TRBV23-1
TGCGCCTCACGCCAGAGGCTAGCGGCGACAGATACGCAGTATTTT
CASRQRLAATDTQYF
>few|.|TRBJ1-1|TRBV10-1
TGCGCCAGCAGTGATGGTCTCGGGCAGAAAGCTTTCTTT
CASSDGLGQKAFF
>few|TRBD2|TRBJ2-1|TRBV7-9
TGTGCCAGCAGCCAGACTAGCGGGATTTACAATGAGCAGTTCTTC
CASSQTSGIYNEQFF
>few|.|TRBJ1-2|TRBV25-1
TGTGCCAGCTCCTGGGATAACTATGGCTACACCTTC
CASSWDNYGYTF
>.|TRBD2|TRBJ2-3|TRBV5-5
TGTGCCAGCAGCTGGCTAGCGGCCAGCACAGATACGCAGTATTTT
CASSWLAASTDTQYF
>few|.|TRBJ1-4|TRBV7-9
TGTGCCAGCAGCGATGGGGGAACTAATGAAAAACTGTTTTTT
CASSDGGTNEKLFF
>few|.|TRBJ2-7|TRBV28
TGTGCCAGCAGCGGGACCGGCTACGAGCAGTACTTC
CASSGTGYEQYF
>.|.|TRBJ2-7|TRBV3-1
TGTGCCAGCAGCCAAGAGGCCTTAGAGCAGTACTTC
CASSQEALEQYF
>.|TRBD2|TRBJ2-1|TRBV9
TGTGCCAGCAGCGGTCCATCGGGCCCCGGGACTAGGGGAAATGAGCAGTTCTTC
CASSGPSGPGTRGNEQFF
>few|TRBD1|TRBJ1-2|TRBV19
TGTGCCAGTACCGGGACAGATCACCGGGGCTACACCTTC
CASTGTDHRGYTF
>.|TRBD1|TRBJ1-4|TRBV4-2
TGTGCCAGCAGTCGCTACGGGACAGGGGCTGAAAAACTGTTTTTT
CASSRYGTGAEKLFF
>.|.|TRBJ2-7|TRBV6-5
TGTGCCAGCAGTTTATCAATGAGCTCCTACGAGCAGTACTTC
CASSLSMSSYEQYF
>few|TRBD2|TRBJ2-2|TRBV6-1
TGTGCCAGCAGCCGAGGACTAGCGGGAGCCAGCGGGGAGCTGTTTTTT
CASSRGLAGASGELFF
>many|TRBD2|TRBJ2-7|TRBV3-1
TGTGCCAGCAGCCAAGAGACTAGCGGGACCTCCTACGAGCAGTACTTC
CASSQETSGTSYEQYF
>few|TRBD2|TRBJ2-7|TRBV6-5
TGTGCCAGCGCCCAGCGGGAGAACTCCTACGAGCAGTACTTC
CASAQRENSYEQYF
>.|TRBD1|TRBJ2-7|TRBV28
TGTGCCAGCAGTTTTTACAGGGGCCCCGCCTACGAGCAGTACTTC
CASSFYRGPAYEQYF
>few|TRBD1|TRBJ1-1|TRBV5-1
TGCGCCAGCAGCCCTACGACAGGGTTGGGGGCTGAAGCTTTCTTT
CASSPTTGLGAEAFF
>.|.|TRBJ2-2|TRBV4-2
TGTGCCAGCAGCCAAGAAACTGGGGCGGTAGGGGAGCTGTTTTTT
CASSQETGAVGELFF
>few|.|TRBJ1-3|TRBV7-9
TGTGCCAGCAGCTTAGGAGCCGCCGAAGACACCATATATTTT
CASSLGAAEDTIYF
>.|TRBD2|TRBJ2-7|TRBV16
TGTGCCAGCAGCCAATCGACTAGCGGGAGCCACGAGCAGTACTTC
CASSQSTSGSHEQYF
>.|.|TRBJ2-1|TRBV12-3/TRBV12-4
TGTGCCAGCAGTCCCGACGACGCTAGCTCCTACAATGAGCAGTTCTTC
CASSPDDASSYNEQFF
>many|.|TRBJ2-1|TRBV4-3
TGCGCCAGCAGCCCGGGCAATGAGCAGTTCTTC
CASSPGNEQFF
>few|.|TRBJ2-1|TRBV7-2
TGTGCCAGCACCCTCGAGGATGAGCAGTTCTTC
CASTLEDEQFF
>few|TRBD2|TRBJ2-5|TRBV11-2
TGTGCCAGCATGATCAGAACGGGAGGGGTTTTCGTAGAGGAGACCCAGTACTTC
CASMIRTGGVFVEETQYF
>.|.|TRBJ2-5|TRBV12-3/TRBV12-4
TGTGCCAGCAGTTTAAGGCACGCTCAAGAGACCCAGTACTTC
CASSLRHAQETQYF
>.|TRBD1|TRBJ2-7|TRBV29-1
TGCAGCGTTGAGACAGGGGACTCCTACGAGCAGTACTTC
CSVETGDSYEQYF
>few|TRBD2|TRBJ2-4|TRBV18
TGTGCCAGCTCACGGTCAGCGGGGACCAAAAACATTCAGTACTTC
CASSRSAGTKNIQYF
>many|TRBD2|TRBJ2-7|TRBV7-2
TGTGCCAGCAGCTTAGTGACTAGCGGGAGCCCGTACGAGCAGTACTTC
CASSLVTSGSPYEQYF
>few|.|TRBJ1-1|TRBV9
TGTGCCAGCGGCCCAGGGAACACTGAAGCTTTCTTT
CASGPGNTEAFF
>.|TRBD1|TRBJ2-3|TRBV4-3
TGCGCCAGCAGCCAAGATTGGGTAACAGGGGTGGGTGGCACAGATACGCAGTATTTT
CASSQDWVTGVGGTDTQYF
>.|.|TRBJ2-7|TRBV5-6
TGTGCCAGCAGCGGCTCGGGGTCCTACGAGCAGTACTTC
CASSGSGSYEQYF
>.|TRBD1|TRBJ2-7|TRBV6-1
TGTGCCAGTCTGATGACAGGGCACTCCTACGAGCAGTACTTC
CASLMTGHSYEQYF
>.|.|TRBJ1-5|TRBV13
TGTGCCAGTTCGAAAGATCATCAGCCCCAGCATTTT
CASSKDHQPQHF
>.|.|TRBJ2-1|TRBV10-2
TGCGCCAGCCTAGGCACCTACAATGAGCAGTTCTTC
CASLGTYNEQFF
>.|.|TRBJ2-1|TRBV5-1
TGCGCCAGCAGCCCCGCCCCGGGGGCCTATGAGCAGTTCTTC
CASSPAPGAYEQFF
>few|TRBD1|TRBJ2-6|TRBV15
TGTGCCACCAGCAGCTTAAACACAGGGGCTGGGGCCAACGTCCTGACTTTC
CATSSLNTGAGANVLTF
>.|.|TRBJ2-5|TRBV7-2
TGTGCCAGCAGCCCAGGACTTGCAGCCGCCCAGTACTTC
CASSPGLAAAQYF
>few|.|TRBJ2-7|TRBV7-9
TGTGCCAGCAGCTCCGGTTGGGGGGTGAATTACGAGCAGTACTTC
CASSSGWGVNYEQYF
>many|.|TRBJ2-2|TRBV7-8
TGTGCCAGCAGACGATATAGGGGCACCGGGGAGCTGTTTTTT
CASRRYRGTGELFF
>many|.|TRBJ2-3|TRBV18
TGTGCCAGCTCGCCTTTTGGCAGTGATACGCAGTATTTT
CASSPFGSDTQYF
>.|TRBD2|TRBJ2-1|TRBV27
TGTGCCAGCAGTTTTATCGGGACTAGCGGGAGTTTCGGTGAGCAGTTCTTC
CASSFIGTSGSFGEQFF
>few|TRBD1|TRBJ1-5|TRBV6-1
TGTGCCAGCAGACCCATCGGGACAGCCTCCGCTCAGCCCCAGCATTTT
CASRPIGTASAQPQHF
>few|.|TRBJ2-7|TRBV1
TGCACACGAGGGCTGAGCTCCTACGAGCAGTACTTC
CTRGLSSYEQYF
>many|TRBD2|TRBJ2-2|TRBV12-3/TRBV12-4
TGTGCCAGCAGGGGCGGGAGCTCCGGGGAGCTGTTTTTT
CASRGGSSGELFF
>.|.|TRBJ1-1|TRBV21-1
TGTGCCAGCAGCAAACTTCAGGGGAGTGGGACAGGGCCTAAAGCTTTCTTT
CASSKLQGSGTGPKAFF
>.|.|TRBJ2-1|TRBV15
TGTGCCACCATCCTCCGGGCCGGAGTTTACAATGAGCAGTTCTTC
CATILRAGVYNEQFF
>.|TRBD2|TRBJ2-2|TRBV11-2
TGTGCCAGCAGCTTATTCCTAGCGGGAGTTTGGGACACCGGGGAGCTGTTTTTT
CASSLFLAGVWDTGELFF
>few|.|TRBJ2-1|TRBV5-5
TGTGCCAGCAGCTCAGTAGGTCGGACTGAGCAGTTCTTC
CASSSVGRTEQFF
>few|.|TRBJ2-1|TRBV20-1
TGCAGTGCTACCCCTAGCGCGTATGAGCAGTTCTTC
CSATPSAYEQFF
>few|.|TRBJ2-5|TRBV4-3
TGCGCCAGCAGCCAATCCCTAGTTTCGTCGGAGACCCAGTACTTC
CASSQSLVSSETQYF
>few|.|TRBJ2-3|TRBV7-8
TGTGCCAGCAGCCCCTCCGTTGGCGGGAACACAGATACGCAGTATTTT
CASSPSVGGNTDTQYF
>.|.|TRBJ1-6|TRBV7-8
TGTGCCAGCAGCTTAGAACTGGGATCACCCCTCCACTTT
CASSLELGSPLHF
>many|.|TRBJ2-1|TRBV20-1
TGCAGTGCTAGAGAGCAGCAGTTCTTC
CSAREQQFF